Below are 21 T cell receptor beta chains sequenced from a single sample in a study of T-cell reconstitution after alpha-beta-depleted transplantation in children. Library preparation (for TCRbeta) was performed with unique molecular identifiers. One entry per CDR3 protein results from TCRdb running MiXCR on the PCR reads. The table lists about 610,000 distinct CDR3 sequences, 10% of them singletons. Sequencing was performed on PBMCs from the stem cell graft donor, taken from the stem cell graft. These receptors came from a human donor who donated a stem cell graft to a child with acute myeloid leukemia.

The CDR3 bases are TGCGCCAGCAGCTCACCGCGGGAGCGGGAGGGCCTTGCGTACGAGCAGTACTTC. Translation: CASSSPREREGLAYEQYF. The rearrangement joins TRBV5-1 to TRBJ2-7; 10 nucleotides align to TRBD2. The J segment lost 4 bases and the V segment lost 3 bases, leaving 16 bases of the junction unmatched. The CDR3 sequence is 18 residues long. Looked up from germline, CDR1 is SGHRS and CDR2 is YFSETQ.

There are many counts of this clonotype. CDR3: CASSLEQGTDYEQYF. CDR3 nucleotide sequence: TGTGCCAGCAGCTTAGAGCAGGGTACAGACTACGAGCAGTACTTC. The rearrangement joins TRBV7-2 to TRBJ2-7, with D perhaps TRBD1 (5 bases). The germline gives CDR1 SGHTA, CDR2 FQGNSA. This CDR3 has 15 amino acids. The V end lost 1 base, the J end lost 3 bases, and 13 bases lay between the germline ends. Combining the CDR3 with reference TRBV7-2 and TRBJ2-7 gives the whole variable domain GAGVSQSPSNKVTEKGKDVELRCDPISGHTALYWYRQSLGQGLEFLIYFQGNSAPDKSGLPSDRFSAERTGGSVSTLTIQRTQQEDSAVYLCASSLEQGTDYEQYFGPGTRLTVT.

J is TRBJ1-4 and V is TRBV28; 8 positions match TRBD1. The germline V gene encodes CDR1 MDHEN and CDR2 SYDVKM. The J segment lost 4 bases and the V segment lost 5 bases, leaving 9 bases of the junction unmatched. The CDR3 sequence is 16 residues long. Here the CDR3 reads CASSGATGANNEKLFF. Here the CDR3 DNA reads TGTGCCAGCAGTGGGGCGACAGGGGCCAATAATGAAAAACTGTTTTTT.

In this sample, this clonotype turned up many times. The genes are TRBV7-2 and TRBJ2-7, with 10 nucleotides matching TRBD2. The germline gives CDR1 SGHTA, CDR2 FQGNSA. The CDR3 loop spans 15 amino acids. The V and J ends lost 5 bases and 2 bases, in that order; junction bases with no gene match: 6. Here the CDR3 reads CASSTTSGEPYEQYF. The CDR3 bases are TGTGCCAGCAGCACAACTAGCGGGGAACCCTACGAGCAGTACTTC.

This clonotype was seen repeatedly, ten times or more. This chain connects TRBV27 to TRBJ2-3; no clear D. V was trimmed by 4 bases and J by 8 bases, leaving 13 bases between them. The CDR3 is 13 residues long. The germline V gene has CDR1 MNHEY and CDR2 SMNVEV (reference sequence). The CDR3 protein is CASSSSTVGTQYF. CDR3 sequence (DNA): TGTGCCAGCAGTTCCTCGACTGTCGGTACGCAGTATTTT.

Here the CDR3 reads CALGGRAYEQYF. The CDR3 DNA reads as TGTGCATTGGGTGGGAGGGCCTACGAGCAGTACTTC. The chain is built from TRBV30 and TRBJ2-7; 7 nucleotides match TRBD2. Germline CDR1 GTSNPN, CDR2 SVGIG (reference sequence). The CDR3 is made up of 12 amino acids.

This clonotype was detected many times. The V gene is TRBV14, the J gene TRBJ2-7; D is perhaps TRBD2 (5 bases). CDR1 and CDR2 (germline): SGHDN, FVKESK. Trimming stripped 4 bases from V and 7 bases from J, with 17 bases between. The CDR3 covers 14 residues. The CDR3 DNA sequence: TGTGCCAGCAGCCTGCGGGTCGCGACGGCAGAGCAGTACTTC. Its protein is CASSLRVATAEQYF.

This clonotype was counted between two and nine times. The chain uses TRBV12-3 or TRBV12-4 and TRBJ2-7, with 10 bases aligning to TRBD1. V dropped 6 bases and J dropped 1; count of bases not matched to a gene: 9. The CDR3 has 16 residues. The CDR3 region is CASRLTGDRGSYEQYF. CDR3 coding DNA: TGTGCCAGCAGACTTACAGGGGACAGGGGTTCCTACGAGCAGTACTTC.

The chain combines TRBV10-3 with TRBJ2-2; maybe TRBD2 (6 bases). Germline V gives CDR1 ENHRY, CDR2 SYGVKD. Trimming cost V 0 bases and J 4 bases, with 15 bases left between them. CDR3 size: 17 residues. The CDR3: CAISESKGGSGTGELFF. The CDR3, as DNA: TGTGCCATCAGTGAGTCGAAAGGAGGGTCGGGCACCGGGGAGCTGTTTTTT.

Concerning this clonotype itself: A much larger clonotype is one base distant, so this may be a read error. The rearrangement links TRBV7-2 to TRBJ1-2, with 7 bases that match TRBD1. Germline CDR1 reads SGHTA; CDR2 reads FQGNSA. The J segment lost 8 bases and the V segment lost 3 bases, leaving 9 bases of the junction unmatched. The CDR3 loop spans 14 amino acids. CDR3 nucleotide sequence: TGTGCCAGCAGCTTCCAGACAGGGTCGAAAGGCTACACCTTC. Protein product: CASSFQTGSKGYTF.

This clonotype was seen a handful of times. The V call is TRBV6-2 or TRBV6-3, the J call TRBJ2-6; the D gene is possibly TRBD1 (6 bases). V was trimmed by 5 bases and J by 4 bases, leaving 18 bases between them. The germline gives CDR1 MNHEY, CDR2 SVGEGT. The CDR3 has 17 residues. The CDR3 loop reads CASSTTPSGAGANVLTF. The CDR3 bases are TGTGCCAGCAGTACCACCCCGTCAGGGGCCGGGGCCAACGTCCTGACTTTC.

This sequence joins TRBV7-2 and TRBJ2-3; 7 bases are a match to TRBD2. Germline CDR1 SGHTA, CDR2 FQGNSA. This CDR3 comprises 15 residues. The trim removed 2 bases at V and 3 bases at J, leaving 5 bases unmatched. CDR3 in DNA: TGTGCCAGCAGCTTATCCCTAGCGGTAACAGATACGCAGTATTTT. Translating gives CASSLSLAVTDTQYF.

This clonotype was detected a few times. This chain joins TRBV12-3 or TRBV12-4 and TRBJ1-3; TRBD1 aligns across 8 bases. This CDR3 region has 16 residues. With V trimmed by 3 bases and J by 3 bases, 7 bases remained unmatched. CDR3: CASSFGGQGGGNTIYF. The CDR3 bases are TGTGCCAGCAGTTTCGGCGGACAGGGTGGTGGAAACACCATATATTTT.

The J gene is TRBJ2-5, the V gene TRBV7-2; D may be TRBD1 (6 bases). Trimming took 5 bases from V and 2 from J, leaving 12 bases between them. The CDR3 runs to 14 residues. Germline V gives CDR1 SGHTA, CDR2 FQGNSA. The CDR3 DNA sequence: TGTGCCAGCAGCCTCCTCGACAGGCAAGAGACCCAGTACTTC. It is translated as CASSLLDRQETQYF.

This clonotype came up many times. The chain has TRBV4-3 and TRBJ2-5, with D unclear. The germline V gene encodes CDR1 LGHNA and CDR2 YSLEER. Trimming removed 0 bases at V and 5 bases at J, with 10 bases between. There are 14 residues in the CDR3. CDR3 sequence: CASSQEALLETQYF. In DNA, the CDR3 is TGCGCCAGCAGCCAAGAAGCATTGCTGGAGACCCAGTACTTC.

The rearrangement uses TRBV28 and TRBJ2-5; a possible D gene is TRBD2 (6 bases). The V gene lost 6 bases and the J gene lost 9 bases, with 14 bases spanning the gap. Germline CDR1 reads MDHEN; CDR2 reads SYDVKM. This CDR3 contains 12 residues. The CDR3 nucleotides are TGTGCCAGCAGCCTCGTAGGGGAGGCCCAGTACTTC. It translates to CASSLVGEAQYF.

This clonotype was found a few times. The chain recombines TRBV12-3 or TRBV12-4 with TRBJ1-5; D is ambiguous. The CDR3 covers 13 residues. V was pared by 4 bases and J by 7 bases, with 11 bases between. The CDR3 DNA is TGTGCCAGCAGTTCCGATAAGGGACAGCCCCAGCATTTT. Translated, it gives CASSSDKGQPQHF.

The sample holds many counts of this clonotype. The chain has TRBV7-2 and TRBJ2-4, with D unclear. V lost 6 bases and J lost 6, with 18 bases in between. Germline V gene data show CDR1 as SGHTA and CDR2 as FQGNSA. There are 15 residues in the CDR3. CDR3 region: CASSPTGGIGNIQYF. The CDR3 DNA reads TGTGCCAGCAGTCCAACGGGTGGCATCGGAAACATTCAGTACTTC.

This clonotype was seen at least ten times. The rearrangement joins TRBV20-1 to TRBJ2-7; possible D gene TRBD1, 6 bases. The V and J ends lost 6 bases and 2 bases respectively, with 17 bases between them. Germline V lookup: CDR1 DFQATT, CDR2 SNEGSKA (reference sequence). The CDR3 contains 14 residues. In DNA form, the CDR3 reads TGCAGTGCCTCCAGGGGAAACGGTCCCTACGAGCAGTACTTC. This codes for CSASRGNGPYEQYF.

Details on this clonotype: An end of the junction differs from the germline gene, which may be a read error. The chain has TRBV7-3 and TRBJ2-7; D tentatively reads TRBD1 or TRBD2 (5 bases each). The V gene's germline CDR1 is SGHTA and CDR2 FQGTGA. This CDR3 contains 16 residues. CDR3 bases: TGTGCCAGCAGCCTAACACGGGACCGGCCCTCCTACGAGCAGTACTTC. This codes for CASSLTRDRPSYEQYF.

The rearrangement links TRBV15 to TRBJ1-3; D remains unclear. The CDR3 consists of 18 residues. The germline CDR1 and CDR2 sequences are LNHNV and YYDKDF (reference sequence). The ends were cut back, 0 bases at V and 0 bases at J, with 15 bases in the middle. CDR3: CATSRDAPGPVSGNTIYF. CDR3 DNA: TGTGCCACCAGCAGAGATGCCCCAGGACCCGTCTCTGGAAACACCATATATTTT.